This T cell receptor beta chain was sequenced for a study of cytomegalovirus exposure and HLA in healthy donors. At the level of the study: When about 400 donors were genotyped, just over 80% of them were found to fall in the Caucasian-associated ancestry cluster.

Vbeta (60) and Jbeta (13) primers were used in the PCR. Data came from immunoSEQ multiplex PCR; TCRdb stores just in-frame clones and leaves some out. The sample includes more than 100,000 clones, about 64% of them seen just once. Though nominally healthy at sampling, donors likely had unrecorded immune exposures. CDR3 size: 15 residues. The J segment lost 2 bases and the V segment lost 8 bases, leaving 9 bases of the junction unmatched. Germline V gene data show CDR1 as MNHEY and CDR2 as SVGAGI. The receptor's source is a middle-aged woman in good health and CMV-seronegative. The sample consisted of PBMCs. J is TRBJ1-1 and V is TRBV6-5; 9 nucleotides align to TRBD1. CDR3 in amino acids: CASHPPTGGNTEAFF. The CDR3 DNA is TGTGCCAGCCACCCCCCGACAGGGGGTAACACTGAAGCTTTCTTT.